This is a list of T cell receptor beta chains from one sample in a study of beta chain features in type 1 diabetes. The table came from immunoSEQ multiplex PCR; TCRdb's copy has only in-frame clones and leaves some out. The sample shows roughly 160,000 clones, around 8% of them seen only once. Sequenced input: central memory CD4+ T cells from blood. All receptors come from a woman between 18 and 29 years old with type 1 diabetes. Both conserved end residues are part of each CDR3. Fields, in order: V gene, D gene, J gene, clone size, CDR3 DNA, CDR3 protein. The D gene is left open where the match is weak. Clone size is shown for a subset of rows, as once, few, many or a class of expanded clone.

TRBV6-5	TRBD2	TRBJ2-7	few	TGTGCCACGGGGGGGCCATTCTACGAGCAGTACTTC	CATGGPFYEQYF
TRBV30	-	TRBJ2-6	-	TGTGCCTGGAGTGTAGGGGGATCCGGGGCCAACGTCCTGACTTTC	CAWSVGGSGANVLTF
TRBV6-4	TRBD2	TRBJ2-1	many	TGTGCCAGCAGTGATGTTAGCGGGAGCTCCTACAATGAGCAGTTCTTC	CASSDVSGSSYNEQFF
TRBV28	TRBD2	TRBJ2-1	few	TGTGCCAGCAGGGGCAGCGGGAGAAGGGGTGAGCAGTTCTTC	CASRGSGRRGEQFF
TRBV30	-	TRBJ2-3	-	TGTGCCTGGACACTAGCCTGGGCGGCTAGCACAGATACGCAGTATTTT	CAWTLAWAASTDTQYF
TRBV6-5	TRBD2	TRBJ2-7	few	TGTGCCAGCAGTTACTCGGGGGGGTCCTCCTACGAGCAGTACTTC	CASSYSGGSSYEQYF
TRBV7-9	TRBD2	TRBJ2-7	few	TGTGCCAGCAGCTTAAGTAGCGGGTCGAGGTACGAGCAGTACTTC	CASSLSSGSRYEQYF
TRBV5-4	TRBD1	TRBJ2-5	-	TGTGCCAGCAGTTCCCAGGGGGCATTTGAGTACTTC	CASSSQGAFEYF
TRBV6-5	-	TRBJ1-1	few	TGTGCCAGCGGGAGGCCCGGTTCTGAAGCTTTCTTT	CASGRPGSEAFF
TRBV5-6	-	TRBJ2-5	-	TGTGCCAGCAGCGTCGCCTTCAGTCTAGAGACCCAGTACTTC	CASSVAFSLETQYF
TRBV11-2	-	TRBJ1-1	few	TGTGCCAGCAGCTTAGGGATGTGGGCGAACACTGAAGCTTTCTTT	CASSLGMWANTEAFF
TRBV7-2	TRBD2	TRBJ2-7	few	TGTGCCAGCAGCTTCTCCGGGACTAGCGGAAGCTACGAGCAGTACTTC	CASSFSGTSGSYEQYF
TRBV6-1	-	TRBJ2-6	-	TGTGCCAGCAGTGAAGAAGGGGCCGGGGCCAACGTCCTGACTTTC	CASSEEGAGANVLTF
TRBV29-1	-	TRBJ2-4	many	TGCAGCGTTGCCATACTAGCCCTAGGAGACATTCAGTACTTC	CSVAILALGDIQYF
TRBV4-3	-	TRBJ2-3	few	TGCGCCAGCAGCCTGGGGGGGCCGCAAGATACGCAGTATTTT	CASSLGGPQDTQYF
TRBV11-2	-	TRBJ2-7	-	TGTGCCAGCAGCCCCGGCGGGGTCGGCGGGCAGTACTTC	CASSPGGVGGQYF
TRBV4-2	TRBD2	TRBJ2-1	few	TGTGCCAGCAGCTTAGCGGGGTACAATGAGCAGTTCTTC	CASSLAGYNEQFF
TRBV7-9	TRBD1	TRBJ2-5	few	TGTGCCAGCAGCTTAGGGACAGGACGGGAGACCCAGTACTTC	CASSLGTGRETQYF
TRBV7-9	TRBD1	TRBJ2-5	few	TGTGCCAGCTCTACAGGGGGCGCTGGGTGGGAGACCCAGTACTTC	CASSTGGAGWETQYF
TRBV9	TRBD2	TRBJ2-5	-	TGTGCCAGCAGCGCGGGACTAGCGGAAGAGACCCAGTACTTC	CASSAGLAEETQYF
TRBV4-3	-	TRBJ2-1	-	TGCGCCAGCAGCCAAGGAGCCAGGCTGTGGAACGATGAGCAGTTCTTC	CASSQGARLWNDEQFF
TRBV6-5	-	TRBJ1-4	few	TGTGCCAGCAGCAGCCCGGGAGCCCGAAAACTGTTTTTT	CASSSPGARKLFF
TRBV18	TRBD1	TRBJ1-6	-	TGTGCCAGCTCAGGGACAGGGGATTCACCCCTCCACTTT	CASSGTGDSPLHF
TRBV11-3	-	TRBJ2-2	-	TGTGCCAGCAGCAGCTCCTGGACCGGGGAGCTGTTTTTT	CASSSSWTGELFF
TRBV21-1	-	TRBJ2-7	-	TGTGCCAGCCCCCCGGGACAGGGGACCTACGAGCAGTACTTC	CASPPGQGTYEQYF
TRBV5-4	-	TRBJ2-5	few	TGTGCCAGCAGCCTGGGAGCTTTGGAGACCCAGTACTTC	CASSLGALETQYF
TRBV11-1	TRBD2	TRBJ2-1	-	TGTGCCAGCAGCGATTTTGGGACTAGCGGGAGAAACAATGAGCAGTTCTTC	CASSDFGTSGRNNEQFF
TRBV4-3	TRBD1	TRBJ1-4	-	TGCGCCAGCAGCCAAGCCGGGACAGGGGGAAAACTGTTTTTT	CASSQAGTGGKLFF
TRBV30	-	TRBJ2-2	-	TGTGCCTGGAGGAAAACAGGGATTAACACCGGGGAGCTGTTTTTT	CAWRKTGINTGELFF
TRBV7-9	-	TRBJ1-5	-	TGTGCCAGCAGCTTAGTGTCAGGGTATAGCAATCAGCCCCAGCATTTT	CASSLVSGYSNQPQHF
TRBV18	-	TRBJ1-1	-	TGTGCCAGCTCACCGAACAGGGATCCCCGCACTGAAGCTTTCTTT	CASSPNRDPRTEAFF
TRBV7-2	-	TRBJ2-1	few	TGTGCCAGCAGCCAATTCCATGAGCAGTTCTTC	CASSQFHEQFF
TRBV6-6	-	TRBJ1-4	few	TGTGCCAGCAGTACCACAGGGACTGAAAAACTGTTTTTT	CASSTTGTEKLFF
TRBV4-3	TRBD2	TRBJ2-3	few	TGCGCCAGCAGCCCCGTTAGCGGGAGCACAGATACGCAGTATTTT	CASSPVSGSTDTQYF
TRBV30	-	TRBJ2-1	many	TGTGCCGCCTCTTCCAGGGAGCAGTTCTTC	CAASSREQFF
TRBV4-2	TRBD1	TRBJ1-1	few	TGTGCCAGCAGCCAAGATAACGCAGGGGGTAGAGCTTTCTTT	CASSQDNAGGRAFF
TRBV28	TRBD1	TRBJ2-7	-	TGTGCCAGCAGCCCCGTGGACAGGGATGCCTACGAGCAGTACTTC	CASSPVDRDAYEQYF
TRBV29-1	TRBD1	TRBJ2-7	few	TGCAGCGTTGAAGAGTGGACAGGGCGCGAGCAGTACTTC	CSVEEWTGREQYF
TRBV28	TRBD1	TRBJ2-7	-	TGTGCCAGCAGTCCATCGACAGGGGGATACGAGCAGTACTTC	CASSPSTGGYEQYF
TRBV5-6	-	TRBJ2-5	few	TGTGCCAGCAGCTTGGCAGGAATGGGGACCCAGTACTTC	CASSLAGMGTQYF
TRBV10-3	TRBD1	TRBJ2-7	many	TGTGCCATCAGTGGGGACAGTGCCTACGAGCAGTACTTC	CAISGDSAYEQYF
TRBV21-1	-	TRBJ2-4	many	TGTGCCAGCAGCAAAGTAGCAGGGAAAGCCAAAAACATTCAGTACTTC	CASSKVAGKAKNIQYF
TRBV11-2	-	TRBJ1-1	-	TGTGCCAGCAGCTTTGACACGTACACTGAAGCTTTCTTT	CASSFDTYTEAFF
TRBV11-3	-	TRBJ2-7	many	TGTGCCAGCAGCCCGAACAGTGCCTACGAGCAGTACTTC	CASSPNSAYEQYF
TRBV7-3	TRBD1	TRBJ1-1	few	TGTGCCAGCAGCTATAAGACAGGGCGCACTGAAGCTTTCTTT	CASSYKTGRTEAFF
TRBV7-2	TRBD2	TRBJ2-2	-	TGTGCCAGCAGCTCTATAAAAGCGGGGGCCACCGGGGAGCTGTTTTTT	CASSSIKAGATGELFF
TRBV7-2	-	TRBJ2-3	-	TGTGCCAGCAGCTCCCGCGGCACAGATACGCAGTATTTT	CASSSRGTDTQYF
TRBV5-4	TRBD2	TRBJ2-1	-	TGTGCCAGCAGCTTATCTAGCGGGGGTTTTAATGAGCAGTTCTTC	CASSLSSGGFNEQFF
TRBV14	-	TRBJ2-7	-	TGTGCCAGCAGCCTGGGACACCTACTGGAGCAGTACTTC	CASSLGHLLEQYF
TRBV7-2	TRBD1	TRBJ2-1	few	TGTGCCAGCAGCACCCGACAGGGGATGGGGTACAATGAGCAGTTCTTC	CASSTRQGMGYNEQFF
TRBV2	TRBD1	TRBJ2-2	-	TGTGCCAGCAGTATCCTAGGACAGGGGAACACCGGGGAGCTGTTTTTT	CASSILGQGNTGELFF
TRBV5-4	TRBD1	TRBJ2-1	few	TGTGCCAGCAGCTTGGAGGGGGCCCTGAATGAGCAGTTCTTC	CASSLEGALNEQFF
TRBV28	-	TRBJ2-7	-	TGTGCCAGCAGTGGGCCGGGACAAGGGGGTTCCTACGAGCAGTACTTC	CASSGPGQGGSYEQYF
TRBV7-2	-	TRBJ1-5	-	TGTGCCAGCAGCTTAGTTGCACAGAACAATCAGCCCCAGCATTTT	CASSLVAQNNQPQHF
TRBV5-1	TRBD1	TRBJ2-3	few	TGCGCCAGCAGCTTGGCCGGGACAGGGGGATTGTATTTT	CASSLAGTGGLYF
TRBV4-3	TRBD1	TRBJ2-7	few	TGCGCCAGCAGCCCAGGGACAGGGGGCCTTTCCTACGAGCAGTACTTC	CASSPGTGGLSYEQYF
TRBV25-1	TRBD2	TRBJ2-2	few	TGTGCCAGCACCGACCCCGGGACTACGAACACCGGGGAGCTGTTTTTT	CASTDPGTTNTGELFF
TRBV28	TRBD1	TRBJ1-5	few	TGTGCCAGCAGTACAGGGGGTCTGAGCAATCAGCCCCAGCATTTT	CASSTGGLSNQPQHF